The 17 T cell receptor beta chains presented below share a single source sample, sequenced in a study of blood T cell repertoires in COVID-19. The assay was immunoSEQ multiplex PCR, and TCRdb's table has in-frame clones only and misses some. The sample yields fewer than 500,000 clones, around 84% seen once. Sequencing was carried out using peripheral blood. The origin of the receptors is a human donor with acute or convalescent COVID-19. The donor label of this sample is uncertain.

The V gene is TRBV9, the J gene TRBJ1-1; D gene unclear. The CDR3 is 14 amino acids. Germline lookup yields CDR1 SGDLS and CDR2 YYNGEE. Trimming removed 3 bases at V and 4 bases at J, with 13 bases between. Written as DNA, the CDR3 is TGTGCCAGCAGCGAAGAAGGAGGAAGCACTGAAGCTTTCTTT. As protein: CASSEEGGSTEAFF.

In its sample, this clone was seen a few times. Distinct nucleotide sequences in the sample also encode this CDR3. The V call is TRBV28, the J call TRBJ1-5; the D is unclear. Per the germline V gene, CDR1 is MDHEN and CDR2 is SYDVKM. This CDR3 comprises 13 residues. The germline V and J ends were trimmed by 3 bases and 3 bases, with 6 bases remaining between them. The CDR3 protein is CASSFLSNQPQHF. The CDR3 DNA is TGTGCCAGCAGTTTTCTGTCCAATCAGCCCCAGCATTTT.

The rearrangement joins TRBV10-3 to TRBJ1-1; 8 nucleotides align to TRBD1. V gave up 6 bases and J gave up 1 base; unmatched junction bases: 4. Germline V gene data show CDR1 as ENHRY and CDR2 as SYGVKD. The CDR3 has 14 residues. CDR3 in DNA: TGTGCCATCAGGGACAGGGTGGCGAACACTGAAGCTTTCTTT. Encoded protein: CAIRDRVANTEAFF.

The genes are TRBV4-1 and TRBJ2-6, with 8 bases matching TRBD1. Germline-derived CDR1 and CDR2 are MGHRA and YSYEKL. The CDR3 loop spans 17 amino acids. Trimming cost V 4 bases and J 1 base; bases outside gene matches: 6. CDR3 in DNA: TGCGCCAGCAGCCCACCGACAGGGGCGTCTGGGGCCAACGTCCTGACTTTC. The encoded protein is CASSPPTGASGANVLTF.

J is TRBJ2-5 and V is TRBV28, with 8 positions matching TRBD2. J was trimmed by 3 bases and V by 7 bases; bases with no gene match: 7. CDR3 length: 14 amino acids. Germline V gene data show CDR1 as MDHEN and CDR2 as SYDVKM. This chain's CDR3 is CASTSPGGEETQYF. CDR3 DNA sequence: TGTGCCAGCACTTCCCCCGGGGGGGAAGAGACCCAGTACTTC. Looking up the rest from reference TRBV28 and TRBJ2-5 gives the full variable domain: DVKVTQSSRYLVKRTGEKVFLECVQDMDHENMFWYRQDPGLGLRLIYFSYDVKMKEKGDIPEGYSVSREKKERFSLILESASTNQTSMYLCASTSPGGEETQYFGPGTRLLVL.

Comment on this clone: A read error may be the cause here, since a much bigger clone is one base away. Different DNA sequences within this sample yield the same CDR3. The chain couples TRBV7-8 to TRBJ2-7; tentative D call: TRBD1 (5 bases). Germline V CDR1 and CDR2: SGHVS, FQNEAQ. V was clipped by 0 bases and J by 3 bases, with 6 bases between them. The CDR3 runs 13 residues. The CDR3 DNA is TGTGCCAGCAGCTTAGCTCAGGGCTACGAGCAGTACTTC. Translating gives CASSLAQGYEQYF.

The V gene is TRBV30, the J gene TRBJ1-5; no clear D. Trimming took 2 bases from V and 5 from J, leaving 10 bases between them. Germline loops: CDR1 GTSNPN, CDR2 SVGIG (reference sequence). The CDR3 runs to 13 residues. CDR3: CAWSSGRDQPQHF. CDR3 in DNA: TGTGCCTGGAGTTCCGGGAGGGATCAGCCCCAGCATTTT.

The chain is built from TRBV2 and TRBJ1-5, with 7 nucleotides matching TRBD1. The germline CDR1 and CDR2 sequences are SNHLY and FYNNEI. J lost 3 bases, V lost 6 bases, and 11 bases had no gene match. This CDR3 comprises 16 residues. CDR3: CASRETTGLDNQPQHF. The CDR3 nucleotides read TGTGCCAGCAGGGAAACGACAGGGTTAGACAATCAGCCCCAGCATTTT.

The chain carries TRBV5-4 and TRBJ2-1; D is ambiguous. Per germline, CDR1 SGHNT and CDR2 YYREEE (reference sequence). The CDR3 length is 16 residues. V dropped 4 bases and J dropped 5 bases, with 19 bases sitting between them. The CDR3 reads CASSPLPGEVNNEQFF. CDR3 nucleotide sequence: TGTGCCAGCAGCCCACTCCCGGGTGAGGTGAACAATGAGCAGTTCTTC.

The rearrangement links TRBV5-1 to TRBJ1-3, with D tentatively TRBD1 (5 bases). Trimming pared 4 bases from V and 4 bases from J, leaving 12 bases between. This CDR3 contains 14 residues. The germline CDR1 and CDR2 sequences are SGHRS and YFSETQ. CDR3 coding DNA: TGCGCCAGCAGCCAGGGACTCGCCGGAAACACCATATATTTT. It codes for CASSQGLAGNTIYF. The full variable domain, in which reference TRBV5-1 and TRBJ1-3 provide the parts outside the CDR3, is KAGVTQTPRYLIKTRGQQVTLSCSPISGHRSVSWYQQTPGQGLQFLFEYFSETQRNKGNFPGRFSGRQFSNSRSEMNVSTLELGDSALYLCASSQGLAGNTIYFGEGSWLTVV.

V gene TRBV5-4 combines with J gene TRBJ2-3; possibly TRBD2 for D (5 bases). CDR1 is SGHNT, CDR2 YYREEE, per germline (reference sequence). The CDR3 is 11 residues long. The V end lost 10 bases, the J end lost 6 bases, and 12 bases lay between the germline ends. Here the CDR3 DNA reads TGTGCCGTCCGTAGCGAGGATACGCAGTATTTT. The encoded protein is CAVRSEDTQYF.

CDR3 region: CASRTVNEQFF. The CDR3 region has the DNA TGTGCCAGCAGGACAGTCAATGAGCAGTTCTTC. The chain carries TRBV28 and TRBJ2-1; weak D call: TRBD1 (5 bases). The CDR3 has 11 amino acids. Trimming cost V 6 bases and J 6 bases, with 6 bases left between them. CDR1 MDHEN and CDR2 SYDVKM come from the germline V gene.

The V gene is TRBV5-4, the J gene TRBJ2-3; D is ambiguous. V was cut by 4 bases and J by 1 base, with 13 bases left in between. Germline loops: CDR1 SGHNT, CDR2 YYREEE (reference sequence). The CDR3 contains 15 residues. The CDR3 coding sequence is TGTGCCAGCAGCCCACCCCACACAGGCACAGATACGCAGTATTTT. Protein product: CASSPPHTGTDTQYF. The whole variable domain, remainder taken from reference TRBV5-4 and TRBJ2-3, is ETGVTQSPTHLIKTRGQQVTLRCSSQSGHNTVSWYQQALGQGPQFIFQYYREEENGRGNFPPRFSGLQFPNYSSELNVNALELDDSALYLCASSPPHTGTDTQYFGPGTRLTVL.

The CDR3 nucleotides are TGTGCCAGCAGCTCCGAGGGGGCAGAGGGTGAAAAACTGTTTTTT. Translating gives CASSSEGAEGEKLFF. The rearrangement links TRBV7-9 to TRBJ1-4; TRBD1 agrees at 7 bases. The CDR3 is 15 amino acids. Looked up from germline, CDR1 is SEHNR and CDR2 is FQNEAQ (reference sequence). J gave up 7 bases and V 4 bases, and 9 bases lay outside the gene matches.

CDR3 DNA sequence: TGTGCCAGCAGCTTAGCCGGGACGGGGGGGTTGTATTTT. Translating it yields CASSLAGTGGLYF. The chain joins TRBV7-9 to TRBJ2-3; 8 bases agree with TRBD2. CDR3 length equals 13 residues. V was pared by 0 bases and J by 14 bases, with 7 bases of the junction left unmatched. Germline CDR1 reads SEHNR; CDR2 reads FQNEAQ (reference sequence). The full variable domain, with the rest looked up from reference TRBV7-9 and TRBJ2-3, is DTGVSQNPRHKITKRGQNVTFRCDPISEHNRLYWYRQTLGQGPEFLTYFQNEAQLEKSRLLSDRFSAERPKGSFSTLEIQRTEQGDSAMYLCASSLAGTGGLYFGPGTRLTVL.

This clone occurred a few times. The V call is TRBV12-3 or TRBV12-4, the J call TRBJ1-1; D is unresolved. This CDR3 comprises 13 residues. The V gene lost 8 bases and the J gene lost 7 bases, with 17 bases spanning the gap. The CDR3 region has the DNA TGTGCCAGCGGAGGCCTGAATGTTATTGAAGCTTTCTTT. Translated: CASGGLNVIEAFF.

The chain links TRBV6-5 to TRBJ2-3, with D uncertain. Germline V CDR1 and CDR2: MNHEY, SVGAGI. V shed 6 bases and J shed 1 base, with 14 bases lying between them. This CDR3 has 15 residues. The CDR3 coding sequence is TGTGCCAGCAGACAAGTACGGGTTGGCACAGATACGCAGTATTTT. This codes for CASRQVRVGTDTQYF.